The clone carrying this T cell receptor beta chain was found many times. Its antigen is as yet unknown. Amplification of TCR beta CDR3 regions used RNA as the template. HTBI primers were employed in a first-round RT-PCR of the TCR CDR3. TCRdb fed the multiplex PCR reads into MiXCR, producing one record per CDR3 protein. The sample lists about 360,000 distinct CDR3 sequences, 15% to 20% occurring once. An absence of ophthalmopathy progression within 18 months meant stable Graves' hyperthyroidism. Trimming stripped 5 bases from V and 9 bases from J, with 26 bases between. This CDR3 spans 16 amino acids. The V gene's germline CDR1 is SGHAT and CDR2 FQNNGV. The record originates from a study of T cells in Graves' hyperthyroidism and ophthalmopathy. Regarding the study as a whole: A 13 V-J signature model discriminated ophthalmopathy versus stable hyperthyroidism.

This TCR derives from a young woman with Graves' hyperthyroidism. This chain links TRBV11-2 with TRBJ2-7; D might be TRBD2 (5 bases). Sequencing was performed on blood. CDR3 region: CASSPREGRVRVGQYF. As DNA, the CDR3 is TGTGCCAGCAGCCCCCGGGAAGGGCGGGTAAGAGTAGGGCAGTACTTC.